The 5 T cell receptor beta chains presented below share a single source sample, sequenced in a study of shared clonotypes between healthy human individuals. TCRdb's copy holds only in-frame clones and misses some; the assay was immunoSEQ multiplex PCR. In the table there are 400,000 to 600,000 clones, around 75% of which are singletons. Specimen: PBMCs. The source is a woman aged 40 to 49 in good health. Some clones in this sample may be carry-over from other donors' samples.

V is TRBV4-1 and J is TRBJ2-3, with 7 bases that match TRBD1. CDR1 is MGHRA, CDR2 YSYEKL, per germline. This CDR3 has 15 residues. J gave up 4 bases and V 0 bases, and 4 bases lay outside the gene matches. This chain's CDR3 is CASSQDTGQSDTQYF. CDR3 DNA: TGCGCCAGCAGCCAAGATACGGGACAGTCAGATACGCAGTATTTT.

Concerning this clone itself: A read error likely explains this, since a far larger clone differs by one base. The V call is TRBV4-1, the J call TRBJ2-5; TRBD1 aligns across 12 bases. This CDR3 is 16 amino acids long. The germline gives CDR1 MGHRA, CDR2 YSYEKL. CDR3: CASGQEGTGGAETQYF. The CDR3 nucleotides read TGCGCCAGCGGCCAAGAAGGGACAGGGGGCGCTGAGACCCAGTACTTC.

This chain connects TRBV27 to TRBJ2-7; D gene unclear. Trimming pared 5 bases from V and 2 bases from J, leaving 10 bases between. CDR3 length equals 13 residues. Germline lookup yields CDR1 MNHEY and CDR2 SMNVEV (reference sequence). The CDR3 nucleotides read TGTGCCAGCAGTGGGCTCGGAACCTACGAGCAGTACTTC. This translates into CASSGLGTYEQYF.

This rearrangement joins TRBV13 to TRBJ1-4; tentative D call: TRBD1 (6 bases). The CDR3 covers 12 residues. Germline assignment: CDR1 PRHDT and CDR2 FYEKMQ (reference sequence). V shed 2 bases and J shed 10 bases, with 8 bases lying between them. DNA for the CDR3: TGTGCCAGCAGCTTACTAGGGGGAAAACTGTTTTTT. Translated, it gives CASSLLGGKLFF.

The V and J genes are TRBV7-8 and TRBJ2-1, with a weak D call TRBD1 (5 bases). With 5 bases removed from V and 6 bases from J, the gap between germline ends came to 23 bases. The CDR3 is made up of 17 amino acids. CDR1 is SGHVS and CDR2 is FQNEAQ in the germline V gene. The CDR3: CASSPDPIRQFPNEQFF. The CDR3, as DNA: TGTGCCAGCAGCCCAGACCCAATACGACAGTTTCCCAATGAGCAGTTCTTC.